The clone carrying this T cell receptor (beta chain) has a handful of counts. This entry belongs to a study of T cells in localized non-small cell lung cancer. The germline V gene has CDR1 LNHDA and CDR2 SQIVND (reference sequence). The CDR3 totals 15 residues. Between the trimmed V and J ends, which lost 6 bases and 6 bases, there was a span of 15 bases. Produced via immunoSEQ multiplex PCR; TCRdb's table is partial and in-frame only. The data show around 100,000 clones, with approximately 86% seen just once and around 14% held by the top ten. The rearrangement links TRBV19 to TRBJ1-6, with D perhaps TRBD1 (5 bases). This TCR was sampled from a man aged 40 to 70 with stage I squamous cell lung carcinoma. Sequenced material: peripheral blood, taken before any cancer treatment. The CDR3 reads CASSPIEGRNSPLHF. The CDR3 DNA follows: TGTGCCAGTAGCCCCATCGAGGGACGTAATTCACCCCTCCACTTT. The variable domain in full, completed from reference TRBV19 and TRBJ1-6, reads DGGITQSPKYLFRKEGQNVTLSCEQNLNHDAMYWYRQDPGQGLRLIYYSQIVNDFQKGDIAEGYSVSREKKESFPLTVTSAQKNPTAFYLCASSPIEGRNSPLHFGNGTRLTVT.